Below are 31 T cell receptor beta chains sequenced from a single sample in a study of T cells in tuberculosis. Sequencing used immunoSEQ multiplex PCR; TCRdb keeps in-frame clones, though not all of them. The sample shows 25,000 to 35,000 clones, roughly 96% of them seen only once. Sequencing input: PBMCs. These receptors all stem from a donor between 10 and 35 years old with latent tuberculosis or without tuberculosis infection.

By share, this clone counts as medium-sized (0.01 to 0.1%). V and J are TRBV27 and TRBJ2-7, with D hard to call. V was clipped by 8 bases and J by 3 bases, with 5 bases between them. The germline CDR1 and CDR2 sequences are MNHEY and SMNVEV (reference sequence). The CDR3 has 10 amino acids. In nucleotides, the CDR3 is TGTGCCAGCCCTAACTACGAGCAGTACTTC. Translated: CASPNYEQYF.

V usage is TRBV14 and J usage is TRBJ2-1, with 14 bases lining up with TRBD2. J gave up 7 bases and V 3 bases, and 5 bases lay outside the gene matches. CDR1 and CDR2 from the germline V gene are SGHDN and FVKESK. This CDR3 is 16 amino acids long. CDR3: CASSHLGLAGANEQFF. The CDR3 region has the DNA TGTGCCAGCAGCCACCTGGGACTAGCGGGGGCAAATGAGCAGTTCTTC.

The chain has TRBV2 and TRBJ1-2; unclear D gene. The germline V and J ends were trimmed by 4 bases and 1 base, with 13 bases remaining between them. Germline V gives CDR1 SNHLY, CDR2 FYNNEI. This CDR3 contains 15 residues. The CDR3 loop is CASSAVMIVNYGYTF. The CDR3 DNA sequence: TGTGCCAGCAGTGCCGTTATGATAGTTAACTATGGCTACACCTTC.

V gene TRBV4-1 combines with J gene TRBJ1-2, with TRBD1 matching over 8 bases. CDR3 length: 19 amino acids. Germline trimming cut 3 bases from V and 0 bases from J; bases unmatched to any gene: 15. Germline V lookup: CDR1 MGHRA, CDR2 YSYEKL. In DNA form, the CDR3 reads TGCGCCAGCAGCCACGGCCCCCGGGACAGGCAATCGACTAACTATGGCTACACCTTC. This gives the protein CASSHGPRDRQSTNYGYTF.

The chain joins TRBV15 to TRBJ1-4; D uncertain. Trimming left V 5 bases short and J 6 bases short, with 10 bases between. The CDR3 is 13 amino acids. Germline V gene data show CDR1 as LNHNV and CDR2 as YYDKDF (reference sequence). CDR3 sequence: CATSPVNDEKLFF. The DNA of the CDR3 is TGTGCCACCAGCCCAGTAAATGATGAAAAACTGTTTTTT.

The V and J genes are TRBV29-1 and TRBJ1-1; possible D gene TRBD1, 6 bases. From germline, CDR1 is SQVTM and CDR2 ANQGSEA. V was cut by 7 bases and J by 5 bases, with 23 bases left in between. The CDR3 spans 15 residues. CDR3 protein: CSARGISGDGTEAFF. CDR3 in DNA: TGCAGCGCCAGAGGGATATCAGGGGATGGGACTGAAGCTTTCTTT.

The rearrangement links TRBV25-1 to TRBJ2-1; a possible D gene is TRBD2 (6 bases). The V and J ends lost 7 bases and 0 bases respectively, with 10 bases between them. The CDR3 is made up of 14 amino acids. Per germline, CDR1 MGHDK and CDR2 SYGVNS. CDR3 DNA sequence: TGTGCCAGCACCCTCGGGAGCTCCTACAATGAGCAGTTCTTC. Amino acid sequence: CASTLGSSYNEQFF.

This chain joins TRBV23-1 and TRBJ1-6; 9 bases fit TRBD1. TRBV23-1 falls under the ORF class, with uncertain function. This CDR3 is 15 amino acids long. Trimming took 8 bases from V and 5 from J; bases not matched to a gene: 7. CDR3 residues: CASGDRGYHNSPLHF. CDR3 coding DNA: TGCGCCAGCGGAGACAGGGGGTATCATAATTCACCCCTCCACTTT.

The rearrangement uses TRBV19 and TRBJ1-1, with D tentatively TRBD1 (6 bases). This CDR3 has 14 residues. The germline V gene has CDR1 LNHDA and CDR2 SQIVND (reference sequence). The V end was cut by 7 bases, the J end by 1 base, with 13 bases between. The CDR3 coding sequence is TGTGCCAGTAATGCAGGGACAAAGAACACTGAAGCTTTCTTT. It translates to CASNAGTKNTEAFF.

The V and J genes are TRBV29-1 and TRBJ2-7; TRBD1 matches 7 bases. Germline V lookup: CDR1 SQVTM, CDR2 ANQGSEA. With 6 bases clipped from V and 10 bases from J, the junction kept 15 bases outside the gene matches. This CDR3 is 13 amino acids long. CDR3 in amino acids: CSVFSGTDFYQYF. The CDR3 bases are TGCAGCGTCTTCTCCGGGACAGATTTTTACCAGTACTTC.

CDR3: CASSAAGLAGYEQYF. In nucleotides, the CDR3 is TGCGCCAGCAGCGCAGCTGGACTAGCGGGCTACGAGCAGTACTTC. The chain links TRBV5-1 to TRBJ2-7; the match to TRBD2 covers 11 bases. The CDR3 sequence is 15 residues long. In germline, CDR1 is SGHRS, CDR2 YFSETQ. V trimming: 4 bases; J trimming: 3 bases; junction bases outside the gene matches: 6.

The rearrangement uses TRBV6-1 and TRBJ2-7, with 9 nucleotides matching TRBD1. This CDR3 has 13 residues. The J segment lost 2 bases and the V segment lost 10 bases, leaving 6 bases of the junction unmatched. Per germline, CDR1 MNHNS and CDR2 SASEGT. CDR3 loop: CATTGTGPYEQYF. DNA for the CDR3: TGTGCCACTACCGGGACAGGGCCCTACGAGCAGTACTTC.

The CDR3 spells CASSPAGTGNYGYTF. Here the CDR3 DNA reads TGTGCCAGTAGTCCAGCAGGGACAGGGAACTATGGCTACACCTTC. This sequence joins TRBV19 and TRBJ1-2; 9 nucleotides line up with TRBD1. Germline values: CDR1 LNHDA, CDR2 SQIVND (reference sequence). There are 15 residues in the CDR3. V shed 5 bases, J shed 2 bases, and the junction held 6 bases outside the gene matches.

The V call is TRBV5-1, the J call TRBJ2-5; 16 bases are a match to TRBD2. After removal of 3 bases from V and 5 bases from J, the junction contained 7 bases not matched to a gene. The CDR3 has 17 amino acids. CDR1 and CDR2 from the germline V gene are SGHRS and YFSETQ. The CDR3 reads CASSSGLAGGRVETQYF. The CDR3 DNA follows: TGCGCCAGCAGCTCGGGACTAGCGGGGGGGCGCGTGGAGACCCAGTACTTC.

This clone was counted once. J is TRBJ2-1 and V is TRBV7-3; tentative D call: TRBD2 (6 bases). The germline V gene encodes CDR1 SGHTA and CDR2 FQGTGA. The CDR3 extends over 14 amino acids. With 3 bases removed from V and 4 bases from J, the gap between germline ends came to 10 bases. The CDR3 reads CASSFPGEYNEQFF. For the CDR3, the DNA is TGTGCCAGCAGCTTTCCGGGGGAGTACAATGAGCAGTTCTTC.

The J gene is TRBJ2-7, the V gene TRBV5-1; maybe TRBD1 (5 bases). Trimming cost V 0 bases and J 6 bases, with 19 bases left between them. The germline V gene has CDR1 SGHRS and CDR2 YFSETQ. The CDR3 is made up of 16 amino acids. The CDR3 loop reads CASSLVSTGDIGEQYF. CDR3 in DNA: TGCGCCAGCAGCTTGGTATCTACAGGTGACATAGGCGAGCAGTACTTC.

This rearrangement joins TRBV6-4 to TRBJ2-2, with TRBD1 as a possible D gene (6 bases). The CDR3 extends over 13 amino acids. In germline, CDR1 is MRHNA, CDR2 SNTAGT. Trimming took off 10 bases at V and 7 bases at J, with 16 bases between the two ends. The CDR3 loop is CATRLGAGGELFF. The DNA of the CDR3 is TGTGCCACCAGGTTGGGGGCAGGCGGGGAGCTGTTTTTT.

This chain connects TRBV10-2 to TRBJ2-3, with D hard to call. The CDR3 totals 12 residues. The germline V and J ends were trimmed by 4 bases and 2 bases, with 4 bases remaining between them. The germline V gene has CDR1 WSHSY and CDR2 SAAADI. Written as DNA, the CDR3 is TGCGCCAGCAGTGTAGTCACAGATACGCAGTATTTT. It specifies CASSVVTDTQYF.

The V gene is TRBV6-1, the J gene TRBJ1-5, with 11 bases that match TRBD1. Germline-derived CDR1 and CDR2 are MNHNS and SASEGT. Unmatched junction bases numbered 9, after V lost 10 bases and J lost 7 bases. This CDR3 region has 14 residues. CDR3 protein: CAITKGTGGQPQHF. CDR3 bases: TGTGCCATCACAAAGGGGACAGGGGGACAGCCCCAGCATTTT.

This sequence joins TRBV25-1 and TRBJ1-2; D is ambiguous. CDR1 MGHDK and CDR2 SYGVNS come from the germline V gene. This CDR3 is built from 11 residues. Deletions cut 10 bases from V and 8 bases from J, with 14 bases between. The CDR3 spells CATHGVGGYTF. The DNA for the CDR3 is TGTGCCACCCACGGGGTAGGAGGCTACACCTTC.

CDR3 nucleotides: TGTGCCAGCAGCCTCGGACAGGGGGTGGCAGATACGCAGTATTTT. This translates into CASSLGQGVADTQYF. This chain connects TRBV4-2 to TRBJ2-3; 10 nucleotides match TRBD1. The germline gives CDR1 LGHNA, CDR2 YNFKEQ. The CDR3 has 15 amino acids. V was pared by 4 bases and J by 4 bases, with 5 bases of the junction left unmatched.

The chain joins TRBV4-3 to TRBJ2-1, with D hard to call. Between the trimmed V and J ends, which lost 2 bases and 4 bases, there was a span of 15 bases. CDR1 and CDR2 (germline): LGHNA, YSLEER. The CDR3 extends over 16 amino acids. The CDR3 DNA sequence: TGCGCCAGCAGCCAAACCTGGGCAGTTACTTACAATGAGCAGTTCTTC. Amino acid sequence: CASSQTWAVTYNEQFF.

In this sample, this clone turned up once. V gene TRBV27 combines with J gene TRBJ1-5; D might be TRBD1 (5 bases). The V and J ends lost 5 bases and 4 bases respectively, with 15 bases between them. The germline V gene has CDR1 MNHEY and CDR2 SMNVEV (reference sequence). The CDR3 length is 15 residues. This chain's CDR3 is CASSPQGSNNQPQHF. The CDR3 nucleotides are TGTGCCAGCAGTCCGCAGGGTAGCAATAATCAGCCCCAGCATTTT.

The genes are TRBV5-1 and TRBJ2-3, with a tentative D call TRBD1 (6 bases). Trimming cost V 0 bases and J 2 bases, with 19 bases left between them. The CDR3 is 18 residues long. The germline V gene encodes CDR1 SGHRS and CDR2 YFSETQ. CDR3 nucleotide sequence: TGCGCCAGCAGCTTGGGATCCTTTGCCGGGACAACCACAGATACGCAGTATTTT. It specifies CASSLGSFAGTTTDTQYF.

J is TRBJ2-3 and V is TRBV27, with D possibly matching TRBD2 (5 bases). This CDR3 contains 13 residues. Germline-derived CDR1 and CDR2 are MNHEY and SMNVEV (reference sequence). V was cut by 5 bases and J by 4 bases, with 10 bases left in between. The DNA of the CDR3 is TGTGCCAGCAGTCCAACTAGGGCAGATACGCAGTATTTT. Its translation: CASSPTRADTQYF.

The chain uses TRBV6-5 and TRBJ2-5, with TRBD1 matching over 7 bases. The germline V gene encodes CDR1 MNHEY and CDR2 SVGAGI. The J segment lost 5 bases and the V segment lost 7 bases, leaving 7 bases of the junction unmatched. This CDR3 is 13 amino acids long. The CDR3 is CASTPGGWETQYF. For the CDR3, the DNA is TGTGCCAGCACCCCAGGGGGATGGGAGACCCAGTACTTC.

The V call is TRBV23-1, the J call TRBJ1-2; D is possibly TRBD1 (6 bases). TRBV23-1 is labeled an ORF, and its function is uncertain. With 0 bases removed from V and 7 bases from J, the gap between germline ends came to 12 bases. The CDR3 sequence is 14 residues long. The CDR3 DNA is TGCGCCAGCAGTCAATCAAACAGGGTAGGTGGCTACACCTTC. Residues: CASSQSNRVGGYTF.

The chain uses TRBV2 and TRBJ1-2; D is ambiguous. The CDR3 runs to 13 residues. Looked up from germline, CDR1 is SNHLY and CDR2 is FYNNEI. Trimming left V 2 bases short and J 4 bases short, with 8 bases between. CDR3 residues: CASSESRGYGYTF. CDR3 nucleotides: TGTGCCAGCAGTGAAAGTAGAGGCTATGGCTACACCTTC.

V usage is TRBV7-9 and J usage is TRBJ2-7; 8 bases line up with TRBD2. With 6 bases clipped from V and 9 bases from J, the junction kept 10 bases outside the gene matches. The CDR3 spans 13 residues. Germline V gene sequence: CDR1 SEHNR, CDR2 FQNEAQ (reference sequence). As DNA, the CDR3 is TGTGCCAGCAGGCCGGGACTAGGACTCCTGCAGTACTTC. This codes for CASRPGLGLLQYF.

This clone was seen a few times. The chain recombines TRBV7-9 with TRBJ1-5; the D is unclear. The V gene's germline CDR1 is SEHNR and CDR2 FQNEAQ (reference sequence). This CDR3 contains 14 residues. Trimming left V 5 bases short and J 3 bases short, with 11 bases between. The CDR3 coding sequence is TGTGCCAGCAGCAAAGCCCAATACAATCAGCCCCAGCATTTT. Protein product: CASSKAQYNQPQHF. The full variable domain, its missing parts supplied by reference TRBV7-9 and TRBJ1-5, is DTGVSQNPRHKITKRGQNVTFRCDPISEHNRLYWYRQTLGQGPEFLTYFQNEAQLEKSRLLSDRFSAERPKGSFSTLEIQRTEQGDSAMYLCASSKAQYNQPQHFGDGTRLSIL.

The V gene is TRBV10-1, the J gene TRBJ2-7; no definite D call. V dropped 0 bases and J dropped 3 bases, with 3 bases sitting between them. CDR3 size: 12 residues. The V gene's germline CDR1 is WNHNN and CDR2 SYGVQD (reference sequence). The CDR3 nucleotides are TGCGCCAGCAGTGAGTCTAGCTACGAGCAGTACTTC. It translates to CASSESSYEQYF.